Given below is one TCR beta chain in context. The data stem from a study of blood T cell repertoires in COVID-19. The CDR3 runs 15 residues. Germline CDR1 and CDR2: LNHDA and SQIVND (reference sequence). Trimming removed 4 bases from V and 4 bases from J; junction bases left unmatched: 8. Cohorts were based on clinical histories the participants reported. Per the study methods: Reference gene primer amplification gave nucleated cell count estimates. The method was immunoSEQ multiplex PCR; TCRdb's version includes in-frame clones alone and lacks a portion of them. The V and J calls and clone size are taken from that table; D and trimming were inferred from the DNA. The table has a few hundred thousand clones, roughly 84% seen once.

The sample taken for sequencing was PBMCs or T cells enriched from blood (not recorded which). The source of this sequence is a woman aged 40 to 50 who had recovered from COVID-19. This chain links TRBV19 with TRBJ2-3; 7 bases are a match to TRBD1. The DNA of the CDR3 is TGTGCCAGTAGTACCCCCGGACAGGCCCCAGATACGCAGTATTTT. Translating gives CASSTPGQAPDTQYF.